This T cell receptor (beta chain) was profiled in a study of OX40 agonist ivuxolimab in advanced cancers. Study summary: Ivuxolimab, an antibody that agonizes OX40 (CD134), was administered to the patients. Partial responses were achieved by three patients: one hepatocellular carcinoma, two cutaneous melanoma.

Profiling relied on immunoSEQ multiplex PCR, and the TCRdb table lists in-frame clones only, not all of them. The data show approximately 54,000 clones, about 91% seen once. Comment on this clone: The antigen remains undetermined.

Study-wide findings and caveats: CD8+ T cells (on average) carried more expanded clones than CD4+ T cells. Normalized T-cell clonal expansion was also low in a subset of nonresponders.

The CDR3 length is 18 residues. Per the germline V gene, CDR1 is MDHEN and CDR2 is SYDVKM. V lost 3 bases to trimming and J lost 0 bases, with 18 bases between them. The sample consisted of CD4+ or CD8+ T cells sorted from blood, taken in a trial of the OX40 agonist ivuxolimab. This receptor was identified in an adult with an advanced solid tumor such as melanoma, head and neck, liver or kidney cancer. V usage is TRBV28 and J usage is TRBJ1-3; D is unclear. DNA for the CDR3: TGTGCCAGCAGTTTGTTTAGGACCGATATTTTCTCTGGAAACACCATATATTTT. Amino acid sequence: CASSLFRTDIFSGNTIYF.